This is a list of T cell receptor beta chains from one sample in a study of T cells expressing NK-cell markers. TCRdb re-called the 5' RACE reads; every CDR3 protein appears as one record, without DNA. This sample's table has 350,000 to 400,000 distinct CDR3 sequences. Sequenced sample: blood T cells: a sorted CD56 or NKG2C T cell subset, CD4+ or CD8+ T cells, or bulk PBMC T cells (not recorded which). The receptors originated from a woman aged 50 to 60 in good health. CDR3s include the opening cysteine and the closing phenylalanine or tryptophan.

>TRBV7-2|TRBJ1-5
CASSRDRINQPQHF
>TRBV5-1|TRBJ2-1
CASSSLRLAVYNEQFF
>TRBV6-5|TRBJ1-2
CASSLWDRGLGGYTF
>TRBV28|TRBJ2-1
CASSVGYEQFF
>TRBV25-1|TRBJ2-1
CASSPTPSYNEQFF
>TRBV7-9|TRBJ2-2
CASSERGGAAGELFF
>TRBV12-3/TRBV12-4|TRBJ1-2
CASTPEGRINYGYTF
>TRBV4-1|TRBJ2-5
CASSQVPEGLLAGAGETQYF
>TRBV20-1|TRBJ2-3
CSASWDRETSTDTQYF
>TRBV19|TRBJ1-1
CASSFPSVEAFF
>TRBV24-1|TRBJ1-2
CATAGGKNYGYTF
>TRBV6-6|TRBJ2-3
CASSYSILAGSSTDTQYF
>TRBV11-2|TRBJ2-1
CASSLVSGGRANEQFF
>TRBV5-1|TRBJ2-3
CASSFTLGQGSSDTQYF
>TRBV7-2|TRBJ2-7
CASSQANRGYEQYF
>TRBV9|TRBJ2-5
CASSVRAQETQYF
>TRBV7-2|TRBJ2-7
CASSPPGLAGYEQYF
>TRBV25-1|TRBJ1-3
CASSEYQGRGSGRNTIYF
>TRBV12-3/TRBV12-4|TRBJ2-1
CASRGRTGAYNEQFF
>TRBV29-1|TRBJ2-1
CSATLGLEGVRNEQFF
>TRBV13|TRBJ1-1
CASSLSVSGAEAFF
>TRBV4-2|TRBJ1-4
CASSQEATNEKLFF
>TRBV20-1|TRBJ2-1
CSARDIGLAGASEQFF
>TRBV20-1|TRBJ2-7
CSATGLAGLSYEQYF
>TRBV12-3/TRBV12-4|TRBJ2-2
CASRGRQGAAGELFF
>TRBV5-5|TRBJ2-3
CASSPSPARTDTQYF
>TRBV27|TRBJ1-5
CASSLSLRQPQHF
>TRBV3-1|TRBJ2-2
CASSAASPGELFF
>TRBV6-2/TRBV6-3|TRBJ2-5
CASSYSRTETQYF
>TRBV7-2|TRBJ2-1
CASSLATGPTEQFF
>TRBV5-5|TRBJ2-7
CASSPAGTGPYEQYF
>TRBV12-3/TRBV12-4|TRBJ2-5
CASSFNPGGTRRKETQYF
>TRBV4-1|TRBJ2-1
CASSQSGGISYNEQFF
>TRBV29-1|TRBJ2-1
CSVEGTGDFNNEQFF
>TRBV5-6|TRBJ1-1
CASSARGGEAFF
>TRBV29-1|TRBJ2-5
CSVDVLAGETQYF
>TRBV20-1|TRBJ2-3
CSASRGRGDTQYF
>TRBV29-1|TRBJ1-1
CSVAVWSTEAFF
>TRBV29-1|TRBJ2-5
CSVDKRKETQYF
>TRBV3-1|TRBJ1-2
CASSQAGNYGYTF
>TRBV7-2|TRBJ2-1
CASSRTSGRAHNEQFF
>TRBV6-5|TRBJ2-3
CASSKKLGTDTQYF
>TRBV12-3/TRBV12-4|TRBJ1-1
CASWDLQGTEAFF
>TRBV5-6|TRBJ2-7
CASSATGAFYEQYF
>TRBV5-1|TRBJ2-5
CASSFSGDPETQYF
>TRBV6-5|TRBJ2-7
CASSYYPGQAYEQYF
>TRBV5-1|TRBJ2-7
CASSLGVQGAPEQYF
>TRBV6-5|TRBJ1-5
CASSFGLNQPQHF
>TRBV11-1|TRBJ2-1
CASSLVGTSGRSLFF
>TRBV24-1|TRBJ2-1
CATSDGGRGEQFF
>TRBV5-1|TRBJ2-5
CASSLAGTGSTQETQYF